A single sample gave rise to the 13 T cell receptor beta chains below, sequenced in a study of STAT5B mutations in CD4+ large granular lymphocyte leukemia. Libraries were prepared by immunoSEQ multiplex PCR; TCRdb keeps only in-frame clonotypes and omits some of them. This table holds some 32,000 clones, 85% found once. Sequencing input: CD4+ T cells from blood buffy coats. Receptors were obtained from a human donor in good health.

CDR3 in amino acids: CASSPRGAGGTDTQYF. The CDR3 region has the DNA TGTGCCAGCAGCCCACGAGGGGCGGGAGGCACAGATACGCAGTATTTT. The chain has TRBV11-1 and TRBJ2-3, with 7 bases matching TRBD2. The CDR3 is 16 amino acids. V shed 5 bases and J 1 base; nucleotides not matched to a gene: 9. CDR1 and CDR2 (germline): SGHAT, FQDESV (reference sequence).

The chain joins TRBV28 to TRBJ1-4, with 7 bases fitting TRBD1. The CDR3 consists of 15 residues. The junction had 5 bases not matched to a gene; V was cut back by 4 bases and J by 3 bases. CDR1 is MDHEN and CDR2 is SYDVKM in the germline V gene. CDR3 DNA sequence: TGTGCCAGCAGTTCCCAGGGGGTATCTAATGAAAAACTGTTTTTT. As protein: CASSSQGVSNEKLFF. Full variable domain (outside the CDR3, taken from reference TRBV28 and TRBJ1-4): DVKVTQSSRYLVKRTGEKVFLECVQDMDHENMFWYRQDPGLGLRLIYFSYDVKMKEKGDIPEGYSVSREKKERFSLILESASTNQTSMYLCASSSQGVSNEKLFFGSGTQLSVL.

The rearrangement uses TRBV19 and TRBJ2-6; weak D call: TRBD2 (5 bases). Per the germline V gene, CDR1 is LNHDA and CDR2 is SQIVND (reference sequence). Trimming cost V 4 bases and J 3 bases, with 7 bases left between them. This CDR3 has 14 residues. CDR3 bases: TGTGCCAGTAGTAGTGGGAGTGGGGCCAACGTCCTGACTTTC. It is translated as CASSSGSGANVLTF.

This clone has only a few counts. The V call is TRBV28, the J call TRBJ1-5; D possibly corresponds to TRBD1 (6 bases). CDR3 length: 13 amino acids. Trimming took 6 bases from V and 3 from J, leaving 9 bases between them. CDR1 and CDR2 from the germline V gene are MDHEN and SYDVKM. The CDR3 loop is CASSRQVNQPQHF. CDR3 DNA: TGTGCCAGCAGCCGACAGGTCAATCAGCCCCAGCATTTT.

V usage is TRBV30 and J usage is TRBJ1-5; TRBD1 agrees at 9 bases. Trimming removed 7 bases from V and 4 bases from J; junction bases left unmatched: 5. CDR3 size: 13 residues. CDR1 GTSNPN and CDR2 SVGIG come from the germline V gene (reference sequence). CDR3 sequence: CAFSGTGNQPQHF. The CDR3 coding sequence is TGTGCCTTCTCCGGGACAGGGAATCAGCCCCAGCATTTT.

The rearrangement links TRBV2 to TRBJ2-1; D call uncertain. The CDR3 has 11 residues. Germline lookup yields CDR1 SNHLY and CDR2 FYNNEI. V was pared by 7 bases and J by 8 bases, with 9 bases between. CDR3 region: CASKYFDEQFF. CDR3 nucleotide sequence: TGTGCCAGCAAATACTTCGATGAGCAGTTCTTC.

This clone was observed a handful of times. The chain joins TRBV19 to TRBJ2-6; D is ambiguous. CDR1 LNHDA and CDR2 SQIVND come from the germline V gene (reference sequence). Deletions cut 7 bases from V and 0 bases from J, with 19 bases between. This CDR3 has 18 amino acids. The CDR3 DNA is TGTGCCAGTACCTCCGGCGGCGACCATGTCTCTGGGGCCAACGTCCTGACTTTC. Translated, it gives CASTSGGDHVSGANVLTF. Complete variable domain (other parts from reference TRBV19 and TRBJ2-6): DGGITQSPKYLFRKEGQNVTLSCEQNLNHDAMYWYRQDPGQGLRLIYYSQIVNDFQKGDIAEGYSVSREKKESFPLTVTSAQKNPTAFYLCASTSGGDHVSGANVLTFGAGSRLTVL.

The chain has TRBV11-2 and TRBJ2-1; tentative D call: TRBD2 (6 bases). Germline loops: CDR1 SGHAT, CDR2 FQNNGV. Trimming pared 5 bases from V and 9 bases from J, leaving 17 bases between. The CDR3 is 14 amino acids. CDR3 nucleotides: TGTGCCAGCAGCCCCGGGGGTGAGCGCGGTGAGCAGTTCTTC. Its translation is CASSPGGERGEQFF. Variable domain in full (rest from reference TRBV11-2 and TRBJ2-1): EAGVAQSPRYKIIEKRQSVAFWCNPISGHATLYWYQQILGQGPKLLIQFQNNGVVDDSQLPKDRFSAERLKGVDSTLKIQPAKLEDSAVYLCASSPGGERGEQFFGPGTRLTVL.

This clone turned up a few times. This chain links TRBV28 with TRBJ1-2, with D hard to call. V lost 3 bases, J lost 4 bases, and 12 bases lay in between. The CDR3 consists of 14 residues. The V gene's germline CDR1 is MDHEN and CDR2 SYDVKM. CDR3 DNA sequence: TGTGCCAGCAGTTTTGGAGACTCGGGCTATGGCTACACCTTC. Translation: CASSFGDSGYGYTF.

This sequence joins TRBV5-5 and TRBJ2-3; D unresolved. The germline V gene has CDR1 SGHKS and CDR2 YYEKEE (reference sequence). CDR3 length: 14 amino acids. V gave up 2 bases and J gave up 5 bases, with 12 bases separating them. The CDR3 loop is CASSLRVYGDTQYF. CDR3 nucleotides: TGTGCCAGCAGCTTACGCGTCTACGGAGATACGCAGTATTTT.

The rearrangement joins TRBV4-1 to TRBJ1-2; maybe TRBD1 (6 bases). Germline assignment: CDR1 MGHRA and CDR2 YSYEKL. CDR3 length: 15 residues. V lost 2 bases to trimming and J lost 6 bases, with 16 bases between them. CDR3 protein: CASSQLGHKDNGYTF. The CDR3 DNA follows: TGCGCCAGCAGCCAACTGGGACATAAGGATAATGGCTACACCTTC.

In this sample, this clone turned up once. The J gene is TRBJ1-5, the V gene TRBV2; no reliable D call. From germline, CDR1 is SNHLY and CDR2 FYNNEI. The V end lost 3 bases, the J end lost 4 bases, and 10 bases lay between the germline ends. This CDR3 has 14 residues. The CDR3 loop reads CASSEFVGNQPQHF. CDR3 in DNA: TGTGCCAGCAGTGAGTTTGTAGGAAATCAGCCCCAGCATTTT.

This clone occurred a few times. The chain has TRBV28 and TRBJ1-1, with 7 bases identical to TRBD1. The V segment lost 5 bases and the J segment 3 bases; nucleotides outside the gene matches: 6. The CDR3 spans 14 residues. Germline values: CDR1 MDHEN, CDR2 SYDVKM. CDR3 region: CASSATDRYTEAFF. In nucleotides, the CDR3 is TGTGCCAGCAGTGCGACGGACAGGTACACTGAAGCTTTCTTT.